The 17 T cell receptor beta chains reported below all come from one sample, sequenced in a study of tumor and adjacent non-tumor tissue in lung cancer. No cell sorting was done before RNA was extracted from the tissue. This non-tumor lung sample came from over 3 cm beyond the tumor edge. A modified ARM-PCR protocol with three rounds of nested PCR amplified TCRbeta. TCRdb re-called the multiplex PCR reads through MiXCR, storing one row per CDR3 protein. Among 60,000 to 100,000 distinct CDR3 sequences listed, just over 75% were seen once. The specimen sequenced was distant non-tumor lung tissue. All receptors derive from a man aged 70-80 years with non-small cell lung cancer.

For this clonotype: At one of its ends the junction is not consistent with the germline gene, which may arise from a read error. The gene calls are TRBV6-2 or TRBV6-3 and TRBJ2-1, with 11 bases fitting TRBD2. In germline, CDR1 is MNHEY, CDR2 SVGEGT. CDR3 length: 19 residues. CDR3 protein: CARRPWGTSGYSSYNKQFF. CDR3 bases: TGTGCCAGGAGACCATGGGGGACTAGCGGTTACAGCTCCTACAATAAGCAGTTCTTC.

In regard to this clonotype: The junction differs from germline at one of its ends, possibly a read error. The chain has TRBV6-6 and TRBJ2-3; the D is unclear. CDR3 length: 14 residues. Germline V gene data show CDR1 as MNHNY and CDR2 as SVGAGI (reference sequence). DNA for the CDR3: TGCGCCAGCAGCCCTGATTCGTATTCAGATACACAGTATTTT. It yields the protein CASSPDSYSDTQYF.

As regards this clonotype: One junction end does not reproduce the germline sequence, and a read error may be involved. The J gene is TRBJ2-7, the V gene TRBV11-2; 8 bases align to TRBD1. Germline CDR1 and CDR2: SGHAT and FQNNGV. This CDR3 is 15 amino acids long. The CDR3 DNA follows: TGTGCCGGCAGCCCCGGGACAGGACCCTCCTACAAGCAGTACTTC. The encoded protein is CAGSPGTGPSYKQYF.

The chain is built from TRBV20-1 and TRBJ1-6; D is possibly TRBD1 (5 bases). The germline V gene has CDR1 DFQATT and CDR2 SNEGSKA (reference sequence). With 8 bases removed from V and 10 bases from J, the gap between germline ends came to 24 bases. The CDR3 contains 15 residues. The CDR3 nucleotides are TGCAGTCCTAAGACAGAGGGAATTTTTCGGTCACCCCTCCACTTT. Its protein product is CSPKTEGIFRSPLHF.

This chain joins TRBV18 and TRBJ2-7, with D perhaps TRBD1 or TRBD2 (5 bases each). CDR1 and CDR2 from the germline V gene are KGHSH and LQKENI. The germline V and J ends were trimmed by 3 bases and 13 bases, with 22 bases remaining between them. This CDR3 is 14 amino acids long. This CDR3 is CASSPGTGTLTKYF. As DNA, the CDR3 is TGTGCCAGCTCACCCGGTACCGGGACCCTTACTAAATACTTC.

The chain employs TRBV6-6 and TRBJ1-5, with 9 bases matching TRBD1. Germline CDR1 and CDR2: MNHNY and SVGAGI (reference sequence). V gave up 2 bases and J gave up 6 bases; unmatched junction bases: 20. The CDR3 is 20 amino acids. CDR3 region: CASSYIKWTGELFGSQPQHF. For the CDR3, the DNA is TGTGCCAGCAGTTACATAAAATGGACAGGGGAATTATTCGGCAGTCAGCCCCAGCATTTT.

About this clonotype itself: One end of the junction fails to match germline, which may point to a read error. The gene calls are TRBV6-2 or TRBV6-3 and TRBJ2-6, with a tentative D call TRBD1 (5 bases). This CDR3 has 16 residues. Germline assignment: CDR1 MNHEY and CDR2 SVGEGT. The CDR3 DNA follows: TGTGCCAGCAGTTACGGTCCTATCTCTGGGGCCATCGTCCTGACTTTC. Amino acid sequence: CASSYGPISGAIVLTF.

This chain's CDR3 is CSFKTGDSLPLHF. DNA of the CDR3: TGCAGCTTTAAGACAGGGGATAGTTTACCCCTCCACTTT. This chain links TRBV29-1 with TRBJ1-6, with TRBD1 matching 8 bases. Trimming took 8 bases from V and 12 from J; bases not matched to a gene: 12. Germline V lookup: CDR1 SQVTM, CDR2 ANQGSEA. The length of the CDR3 is 13 residues.

Points on this clonotype: At one end, the junction sequence differs from germline, possibly due to a read error. This chain uses TRBV10-2 with TRBJ2-1; perhaps TRBD2 as D (5 bases). Germline CDR1 WSHSY, CDR2 SAAADI. The CDR3 consists of 15 residues. The CDR3 sequence is CTSMSPGLSSHEQFF. In nucleotides, the CDR3 is TGCACCAGCATGTCCCCAGGACTCTCTTCTCATGAGCAGTTCTTC.

Note on this clonotype: The junction departs from germline at one end; a sequencing error may be responsible. The chain uses TRBV11-2 and TRBJ1-1, with D tentatively TRBD1 (6 bases). The CDR3 extends over 15 amino acids. Germline-derived CDR1 and CDR2 are SGHAT and FQNNGV. CDR3 in DNA: TGTGTCAGCAGCCCTCCCAACGTTGGGGGCACTGAAACTTTCTTT. This sequence encodes CVSSPPNVGGTETFF.

Of note for this clonotype: Given a much more abundant clone one base away, this may be a read error. Since the CDR3 does not end with the conserved phenylalanine or tryptophan, this likely comes from a read error. The chain carries TRBV28 and TRBJ2-5; D possibly corresponds to TRBD2 (5 bases). CDR3 size: 12 residues. In germline, CDR1 is MDHEN, CDR2 SYDVKM. Trimming left V 8 bases short and J 5 bases short, with 12 bases between. The DNA for the CDR3 is TGTGCCAGCGGTGCGGAGGTTGAGACCCAGTACTAC. It translates to CASGAEVETQYY.

This clonotype occurred once. The rearrangement uses TRBV20-1 and TRBJ2-5; 9 nucleotides line up with TRBD2. V was pared by 3 bases and J by 5 bases, with 7 bases of the junction left unmatched. Per the germline V gene, CDR1 is DFQATT and CDR2 is SNEGSKA (reference sequence). The CDR3 sequence is 14 residues long. This chain's CDR3 is CSASFSGGHETQYF. DNA of the CDR3: TGCAGTGCTAGTTTTAGCGGGGGCCATGAGACCCAGTACTTC.

Concerning this clonotype itself: Since the CDR3 does not end with the conserved phenylalanine or tryptophan, this likely comes from a read error. The genes are TRBV6-2 or TRBV6-3 and TRBJ2-7; 7 bases align to TRBD2. Germline V gene sequence: CDR1 MNHEY, CDR2 SVGEGT. V lost 7 bases, J lost 4 bases, and 13 bases stayed unmatched. CDR3 length equals 15 residues. The chain's CDR3 is CASTEAGEGSYEQYL. In DNA form, the CDR3 reads TGTGCCAGCACCGAGGCGGGGGAGGGTTCTTACGAGCAGTACCTC.

As concerns this clonotype: A much more abundant neighbour one base away suggests this may be a read error. The chain joins TRBV6-6 to TRBJ2-2; 7 positions match TRBD2. Germline-derived CDR1 and CDR2 are MNHNY and SVGAGI (reference sequence). The length of the CDR3 is 15 residues. CDR3 bases: TGTGTCAGCACCTGGGGCGGGAGCAACACCGGGGAGCTGTTTTTT. This codes for CVSTWGGSNTGELFF.

This clonotype appeared a few times. A read error may account for a junction end that differs from germline. The chain uses TRBV11-2 and TRBJ2-2; D possibly corresponds to TRBD1 (5 bases). Germline CDR1 is SGHAT and CDR2 is FQNNGV. The CDR3 has 16 amino acids. CDR3 protein: CACSLVGTGVAGELFF. For the CDR3, the DNA is TGTGCCTGCAGCCTAGTGGGCACAGGAGTTGCCGGGGAGCTGTTTTTT.

Regarding this clonotype: The CDR3 does not end in the conserved phenylalanine or tryptophan, so this is likely a read error. Because the CDR3's place on the DNA is in doubt, the DNA is left out and the CDR3 is given as listed by TCRdb. The rearrangement uses TRBV5-6 and TRBJ1-2. Both ends counted, the CDR3 spans 13 residues. The V gene's germline CDR1 is SGHDT and CDR2 YYEEEE. The CDR3 spells CASSFGPQRGCTI.

V and J are TRBV4-3 and TRBJ2-7; D might be TRBD2 (5 bases). CDR1 and CDR2 (germline): LGHNA, YSLEER. V was pared by 2 bases and J by 7 bases, with 18 bases between. There are 15 residues in the CDR3. CDR3 bases: TGCGCCAGCAGCCAATGTCGGGGAAATTTAGGTGAGCAGTACTTC. Translating it yields CASSQCRGNLGEQYF.